The 5 T cell receptor beta chains in this list originate from one sample, sequenced in a study of PD-L1 blockade in urothelial cancer. This table comes from immunoSEQ multiplex PCR, and its TCRdb copy is limited to in-frame clones, with some not included. The sample holds fewer than 45,000 clones, about 86% seen once. The source material was PBMCs, sampled around atezolizumab (anti-PD-L1) treatment. These receptors were taken from a man in his fifties or sixties with urothelial cancer.

The CDR3 loop is CASSLALTSGYEQYF. The CDR3, as DNA: TGTGCCAGCAGCTTAGCGCTAACTAGCGGATACGAGCAGTACTTC. The chain joins TRBV7-8 to TRBJ2-7; 8 nucleotides agree with TRBD2. Germline assignment: CDR1 SGHVS and CDR2 FQNEAQ. Trimming took 0 bases from V and 4 from J; bases not matched to a gene: 5. CDR3 length equals 15 residues.

This chain uses TRBV5-1 with TRBJ2-2; no reliable D call. CDR1 and CDR2 from the germline V gene are SGHRS and YFSETQ. V was shortened by 0 bases and J by 0 bases, with 9 bases between the two germline ends. The CDR3 length is 16 residues. The CDR3 sequence is CASSLAGAPNTGELFF. The CDR3 coding sequence is TGCGCCAGCAGCTTGGCCGGAGCACCGAACACCGGGGAGCTGTTTTTT.

The rearrangement uses TRBV6-1 and TRBJ1-2, with 8 bases fitting TRBD1. CDR1 and CDR2 from the germline V gene are MNHNS and SASEGT. This CDR3 has 14 residues. Unmatched junction bases numbered 8, after V lost 5 bases and J lost 6 bases. CDR3 coding DNA: TGTGCCAGCAGTTGGGACAGGAGGGTAGATGGCTACACCTTC. The encoded protein is CASSWDRRVDGYTF.

V gene TRBV27 combines with J gene TRBJ1-6, with 8 bases identical to TRBD1. V trimming: 4 bases; J trimming: 6 bases; junction bases outside the gene matches: 2. Germline assignment: CDR1 MNHEY and CDR2 SMNVEV (reference sequence). This CDR3 has 14 residues. CDR3 DNA sequence: TGTGCCAGCAGTTCGACAGGGGCTAATTCACCCCTCCACTTT. It translates to CASSSTGANSPLHF.

V gene TRBV5-1 combines with J gene TRBJ1-6; 8 nucleotides agree with TRBD1. The germline V gene encodes CDR1 SGHRS and CDR2 YFSETQ. V shed 4 bases and J 5 bases; nucleotides not matched to a gene: 5. CDR3 size: 15 residues. The CDR3 DNA reads as TGCGCCAGCAGCATGGACAGGGTTGATAATTCACCCCTCCACTTT. Encoded protein: CASSMDRVDNSPLHF.